This TCR beta chain was identified during a study of cytomegalovirus exposure and HLA in healthy donors. On this clone: Its antigen remains unidentified.

Findings of the study overall: Later analysis identified a missense DCLRE1C variant that was linked to TCR beta V- and J-gene trimming. Cytomegalovirus status, reportedly, was diagnosed with high specificity and sensitivity by the classifier.

V shed 4 bases, J shed 1 base, and the junction held 4 bases outside the gene matches. Germline V gene sequence: CDR1 LNHDA, CDR2 SQIVND (reference sequence). The CDR3 consists of 15 residues. A multiplex PCR was run with 60 Vbeta primers and 13 Jbeta primers. Generated by immunoSEQ multiplex PCR, the TCRdb table keeps only in-frame clones and is missing some. Here the sample spans approximately 90,000 clones, roughly 80% being singletons. The rearrangement links TRBV19 to TRBJ1-5; TRBD1 aligns across 7 bases. The TCR comes from a man in his forties in good health and CMV-seronegative. Source material: PBMCs. The CDR3 DNA follows: TGTGCCAGTAGTACCAGACAGGGAAGCAATCAGCCCCAGCATTTT. This encodes CASSTRQGSNQPQHF.